This T cell receptor beta chain emerged from a study of CXCR3-negative and CXCR3-positive naive CD8 T cells. The authors made the TRB cDNA libraries by 5' RACE using UMI labels. TCRdb re-called the 5' RACE reads and catalogs CDR3 proteins one per entry, DNA excluded. Across about 120,000 distinct CDR3 sequences, the top ten clones capture about 0.48% of the sample. The CDR3 loop spans 14 amino acids. Per germline, CDR1 SEHNR and CDR2 FQNEAQ (reference sequence). CD45RO-CCR7+CD27+CD95- expression identified naive CD8+ T cells. The chain joins TRBV7-9 to TRBJ2-7; the D call from TCRdb, TRBD1, cannot be confirmed without DNA. Sequenced input: naive CXCR3- CD8+ T cells from blood. Subset of the sample: CD45RO-CCR7+CD27+CD95- naive CD8+ T cells lacking CXCR3 (TNR3-). This clonotype was sampled from a human donor in good health. Some clones in this sample may be carry-over from other donors' samples. Here the CDR3 reads CASSQDRKWYEQYF.